Sequencing of this T cell receptor beta chain was carried out in a study of radiation and T cells in renal cell carcinoma. CDR1 and CDR2 from the germline V gene are MNHNY and SVGAGI (reference sequence). This CDR3 region has 15 residues. Trimming left V 8 bases short and J 2 bases short, with 18 bases between. Assay used: immunoSEQ multiplex PCR; TCRdb lists only in-frame clones, some missing. The data hold more than 95,000 clones, with approximately 82% observed a single time. The time point denotes: baseline pretreatment blood. Treatment noted: 15 Gy SBRT to primary tumor, nephrectomy 4 weeks later. This renal cell carcinoma was of the clear cell type. This clone was recorded once.

The receptor was isolated from an older woman with renal cell carcinoma. Sample: blood, taken from a patient whose treatment included radiotherapy and nephrectomy. The chain joins TRBV6-6 to TRBJ2-5; D is perhaps TRBD2 (7 bases). Written as DNA, the CDR3 is TGTGCCAGCGGGGTTGGCGGGGGCTTACAAGAGACCCAGTACTTC. It encodes CASGVGGGLQETQYF.